The T cell receptor beta chain under discussion was sequenced for a study of cytomegalovirus exposure and HLA in healthy donors. Overall study findings and caveats: A subsequent analysis found that TCR clusters from the first cohort also tended to co-occur in the 120 validation repertoires, with about 95% of cluster scores above 0. The study listed approximately 160 cytomegalovirus-associated TCR beta chains. Most TCRs appeared rarely, but some public TCRs recurred in many donors.

The donors were in the 120-subject validation cohort, distinct from the approximately 610-subject first cohort. Many counts were recorded for this clone. Its antigen is unidentified. Per the germline V gene, CDR1 is MNHEY and CDR2 is SMNVEV (reference sequence). The CDR3 is 12 residues long. V was cut by 4 bases and J by 5 bases, with 7 bases left in between. Libraries were prepared by immunoSEQ multiplex PCR; TCRdb keeps only in-frame clonotypes and omits some of them. The sample includes approximately 150,000 clones, approximately 88% seen only once; the top ten take 4.5%. The material sequenced was PBMCs. The V call is TRBV27, the J call TRBJ2-3; D unclear. The sequence derives from a man younger than 30 in good health and CMV-seropositive. CDR3 DNA: TGTGCCAGCAGTTCGCGCCAAGATACGCAGTATTTT. Its protein product is CASSSRQDTQYF.